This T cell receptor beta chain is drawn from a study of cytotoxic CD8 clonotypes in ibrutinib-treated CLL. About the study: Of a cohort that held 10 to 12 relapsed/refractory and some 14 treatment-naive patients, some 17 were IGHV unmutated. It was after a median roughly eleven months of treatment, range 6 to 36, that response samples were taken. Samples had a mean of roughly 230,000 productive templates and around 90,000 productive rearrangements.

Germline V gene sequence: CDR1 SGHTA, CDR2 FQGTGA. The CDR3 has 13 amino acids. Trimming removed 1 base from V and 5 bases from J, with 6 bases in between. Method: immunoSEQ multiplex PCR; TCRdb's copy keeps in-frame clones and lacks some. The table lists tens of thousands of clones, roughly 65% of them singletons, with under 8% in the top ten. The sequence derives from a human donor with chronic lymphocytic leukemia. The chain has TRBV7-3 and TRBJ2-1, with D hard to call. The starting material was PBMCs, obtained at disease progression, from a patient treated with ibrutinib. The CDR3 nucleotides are TGTGCCAGCAGCTTAATGTTCGACAATGAGCAGTTCTTC. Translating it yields CASSLMFDNEQFF.